The T cell receptor (beta chain) under discussion was sequenced for a study of blood T cells in healthy people across ages. A second PCR, run for about 7 to 11 cycles, used a sample-barcoded 5' primer plus a J-beta primer mix. Via MiXCR, TCRdb re-called the 5' RACE reads, giving one row per CDR3 protein. The sample carries fewer than 650,000 distinct CDR3 sequences, about 25% recorded once. V shed 2 bases and J shed 2 bases, with 10 bases lying between them. From germline, CDR1 is SGHRS and CDR2 YFSETQ. The CDR3 covers 14 residues. A few counts support this clonotype. Separately, the same data were catalogued under a study of T cells of mothers and their children.

The chain links TRBV5-1 to TRBJ2-5; no clear D. This TCR derives from a boy between 2 and 10 years old in good health. The sample comprised blood. The CDR3 DNA sequence: TGCGCCAGCAGCTTTGACGGAAAACAAGAGACCCAGTACTTC. Translating it yields CASSFDGKQETQYF.